Below, 23 T cell receptor beta chains from the same sample are listed, as sequenced in a study of cytomegalovirus exposure and HLA in healthy donors. The PCR ran on 60 Vbeta and 13 Jbeta primers. Sequenced by immunoSEQ multiplex PCR; TCRdb stores in-frame clones only, minus some. Of 150,000 to 200,000 clones listed, around 78% were seen once; the top ten hold approximately 1.5%. The sequenced material came from PBMCs. The receptors stem from a man aged 40-55 years in good health and CMV-seronegative.

Comments on this clone: An end of the junction does not agree with germline; a read error may underlie this. This chain connects TRBV5-6 to TRBJ2-4; TRBD2 matches 10 bases. This CDR3 contains 16 residues. Looked up from germline, CDR1 is SGHDT and CDR2 is YYEEEE. The CDR3 sequence is CASSSGLAVAKNSQYF. CDR3 nucleotides: TGTGCCAGCAGCTCAGGACTAGCGGTAGCCAAAAACAGTCAGTACTTC.

This chain links TRBV7-9 with TRBJ2-7, with 7 bases fitting TRBD1. The CDR3 length is 14 residues. Germline CDR1 reads SEHNR; CDR2 reads FQNEAQ (reference sequence). With V trimmed by 0 bases and J by 3 bases, 2 bases remained unmatched. The CDR3: CASSLAGQHYEQYV. The CDR3 DNA sequence: TGTGCCAGCAGCTTAGCGGGACAGCACTACGAGCAGTACGTC.

The chain carries TRBV10-3 and TRBJ2-7, with TRBD1 matching over 7 bases. The CDR3 is 13 amino acids. CDR1 is ENHRY and CDR2 is SYGVKD in the germline V gene. Trimming took 4 bases from V and 3 from J; bases not matched to a gene: 3. The CDR3 DNA follows: TGTGCCATCAGTGCGGGACAGAACTACGAGCAGTACGTC. Amino acid sequence: CAISAGQNYEQYV.

V and J are TRBV7-2 and TRBJ1-5, with 12 bases identical to TRBD1. The CDR3 consists of 14 residues. The V and J ends lost 7 bases and 5 bases, in that order; junction bases with no gene match: 3. Germline loops: CDR1 SGHTA, CDR2 FQGNSA. The CDR3 protein is CASTGTGGDQPQHF. CDR3 DNA sequence: TGTGCCAGCACCGGGACAGGGGGCGATCAGCCCCAGCATTTT.

V usage is TRBV9 and J usage is TRBJ2-1; 11 bases align to TRBD2. Germline lookup yields CDR1 SGDLS and CDR2 YYNGEE. CDR3 size: 15 residues. After removal of 3 bases from V and 3 bases from J, the junction contained 2 bases not matched to a gene. CDR3 in DNA: TGTGCCAGCAGCGGTAGCGGGGGGGGCTACAATGAGCAGTTCTTC. Protein: CASSGSGGGYNEQFF.

The chain uses TRBV6-1 and TRBJ2-7; 10 bases line up with TRBD2. Germline CDR1 MNHNS, CDR2 SASEGT. The CDR3 covers 15 residues. V shed 1 base and J 4 bases; nucleotides not matched to a gene: 4. The CDR3 loop is CASSEVPSGSYEQYF. The DNA for the CDR3 is TGTGCCAGCAGTGAAGTTCCTAGCGGGAGTTACGAGCAGTACTTC.

This clone was seen only once. Because the CDR3's place on the DNA is in doubt, the DNA is left out and the CDR3 is given as listed by TCRdb. V gene TRBV9 combines with J gene TRBJ2-3; the listed D gene, TRBD2, was not tested against the DNA. Germline CDR1 reads SGDLS; CDR2 reads YYNGEE. Ends included, the CDR3 has 18 residues. The CDR3 loop reads CASSPPGLAGYFGDTQYF.

This clone was detected only a few times. V gene TRBV6-5 combines with J gene TRBJ2-1; TRBD2 agrees at 10 bases. Germline V lookup: CDR1 MNHEY, CDR2 SVGAGI. Trimming cost V 3 bases and J 9 bases; bases outside gene matches: 11. This CDR3 is 16 amino acids long. For the CDR3, the DNA is TGTGCCAGCAGTTATCGTCGGGGACTAGCGTTGATTGAGCAGTTCTTC. It yields the protein CASSYRRGLALIEQFF.

This chain connects TRBV18 to TRBJ1-5; D may be TRBD1 (5 bases). Germline CDR1 is KGHSH and CDR2 is LQKENI. This CDR3 has 14 amino acids. V was pared by 1 base and J by 6 bases, with 10 bases between. CDR3 region: CASSPLPRVQPQHF. The CDR3 DNA sequence: TGTGCCAGCTCACCACTGCCCAGGGTTCAGCCCCAGCATTTT.

The chain is built from TRBV27 and TRBJ1-1; tentatively, D is TRBD1 (5 bases). Trimming pared 6 bases from V and 0 bases from J, leaving 8 bases between. CDR1 is MNHEY, CDR2 SMNVEV, per germline (reference sequence). This CDR3 contains 13 residues. The CDR3 DNA reads TGTGCCAGCAGCGGGGGGATGAACACTGAAGCTTTCTTT. As protein: CASSGGMNTEAFF.

As concerns this clone: A read error may produce the germline difference seen at one junction end. The chain is built from TRBV2 and TRBJ1-5, with D unresolved. Germline V gives CDR1 SNHLY, CDR2 FYNNEI. CDR3 size: 12 residues. CDR3 protein: CASSEDTSYQHF. CDR3 nucleotide sequence: TGTGCCAGCAGCGAAGACACGTCATATCAGCATTTT.

As to this clone: Germline is not matched at one junction end, which may reflect a read error. This sequence joins TRBV10-3 and TRBJ1-2, with D hard to call. The CDR3 length is 12 residues. Germline CDR1 reads ENHRY; CDR2 reads SYGVKD. CDR3 protein: CAIGPYPEGTRF. CDR3 DNA: TGTGCCATCGGGCCGTACCCGGAGGGAACGCGCTTC.

The chain joins TRBV2 to TRBJ2-2; 9 nucleotides align to TRBD2. The CDR3 sequence is 15 residues long. Looked up from germline, CDR1 is SNHLY and CDR2 is FYNNEI. V lost 6 bases to trimming and J lost 4 bases; unmatched junction nucleotides: 6. The CDR3 loop is CASRATSGLTGELFF. CDR3 DNA: TGTGCCAGCAGGGCTACTAGCGGGCTCACCGGGGAGCTGTTTTTT. The variable domain in full, with the rest retrieved from reference TRBV2 and TRBJ2-2, is EPEVTQTPSHQVTQMGQEVILRCVPISNHLYFYWYRQILGQKVEFLVSFYNNEISEKSEIFDDQFSVERPDGSNFTLKIRSTKLEDSAMYFCASRATSGLTGELFFGEGSRLTVL.

This chain connects TRBV29-1 to TRBJ2-2, with D unresolved. V was shortened by 0 bases and J by 4 bases, with 6 bases between the two germline ends. Germline V CDR1 and CDR2: SQVTM, ANQGSEA. The CDR3 is 13 residues long. The CDR3 loop is CSVEEAVTGELFF. DNA for the CDR3: TGCAGCGTTGAAGAGGCAGTCACCGGGGAGCTGTTTTTT.

This clone was seen a single time. The chain joins TRBV16 to TRBJ2-7, with unresolved D. This CDR3 has 13 residues. In germline, CDR1 is KGHSY, CDR2 FQNENV. V was shortened by 1 base and J by 3 bases, with 7 bases between the two germline ends. The CDR3 sequence: CASSQYGFYEQYF. CDR3 bases: TGTGCCAGCAGCCAATACGGTTTCTACGAGCAGTACTTC.

The chain is built from TRBV19 and TRBJ2-7; 9 bases match TRBD1. Germline V gene data show CDR1 as LNHDA and CDR2 as SQIVND (reference sequence). The V and J ends lost 5 bases and 2 bases, in that order; junction bases with no gene match: 4. The CDR3 is 14 residues long. DNA for the CDR3: TGTGCCAGTAGTCCCGGGACAGGGCCCTACGAGCAGTACTTC. This sequence encodes CASSPGTGPYEQYF.

The genes are TRBV6-6 and TRBJ1-6; TRBD1 is a possible D gene (6 bases). Germline-derived CDR1 and CDR2 are MNHNY and SVGAGI (reference sequence). V dropped 10 bases and J dropped 5 bases, with 9 bases sitting between them. CDR3 length equals 12 residues. The CDR3 spells CATRTDNSPLHF. The DNA for the CDR3 is TGTGCCACCCGGACAGATAATTCACCCCTCCACTTT.

The table lists this clone with a few counts. The V and J genes are TRBV9 and TRBJ2-3, with TRBD1 matching over 9 bases. CDR1 and CDR2 from the germline V gene are SGDLS and YYNGEE. J was trimmed by 5 bases and V by 4 bases; bases with no gene match: 5. The CDR3 extends over 14 amino acids. Written as DNA, the CDR3 is TGTGCCAGCAGCCCAGGACAGGGGATAGATACGCAGTATTTT. It is translated as CASSPGQGIDTQYF.

This rearrangement joins TRBV29-1 to TRBJ2-1, with 8 positions matching TRBD2. Losses at the gene ends were 6 bases for V and 4 bases for J; bases not matched to a gene: 11. Per the germline V gene, CDR1 is SQVTM and CDR2 is ANQGSEA. CDR3 length equals 15 residues. CDR3 DNA sequence: TGCAGCGTGAGAAGAGCGGGAGAATGGTACAATGAGCAGTTCTTC. This translates into CSVRRAGEWYNEQFF.

Remarks on this clone: Other nucleotide sequences in the sample specify the same CDR3. The chain has TRBV7-2 and TRBJ2-7, with a weak D call TRBD1 (5 bases). The CDR3 length is 12 residues. The germline V and J ends were trimmed by 4 bases and 4 bases, with 8 bases remaining between them. Germline assignment: CDR1 SGHTA and CDR2 FQGNSA. This CDR3 reads CASSSQGYEQYF. CDR3 bases: TGTGCCAGCAGCTCCCAGGGTTACGAGCAGTACTTC.

The V and J genes are TRBV11-2 and TRBJ2-1, with a weak D call TRBD2 (6 bases). The CDR3 contains 15 residues. Germline CDR1 is SGHAT and CDR2 is FQNNGV. Trimming cost V 0 bases and J 7 bases, with 13 bases left between them. Written as DNA, the CDR3 is TGTGCCAGCAGCTTAGATTTTAGCGGAGGGAATGAGCAGTTCTTC. Its protein is CASSLDFSGGNEQFF.

This clone was found a few times. The rearrangement links TRBV5-1 to TRBJ2-5; D perhaps matches TRBD2 (5 bases). CDR3 length equals 15 residues. V lost 1 base and J 0 bases, leaving 10 bases between the germline ends. Germline-derived CDR1 and CDR2 are SGHRS and YFSETQ. The DNA for the CDR3 is TGCGCCAGCAGCTTGACCCAGCGGTACCAAGAGACCCAGTACTTC. Translating gives CASSLTQRYQETQYF.

This clone occurred a few times. The chain joins TRBV7-9 to TRBJ1-3; the D is unclear. The V end lost 1 base, the J end lost 7 bases, and 8 bases lay between the germline ends. The CDR3 has 13 residues. Germline CDR1 and CDR2: SEHNR and FQNEAQ (reference sequence). The CDR3 region has the DNA TGTGCCAGCAGCTTAGGGGTCGGGAACACCATATATTTT. It yields the protein CASSLGVGNTIYF.